The 20 T cell receptor beta chains below all came from one sample that was sequenced in a study of CD8+ T cells in alopecia areata. Treatment reported: oral pan-JAK inhibitor, 5-10 mg twice daily. As the sequencing template, cDNA was produced by extracting RNA and reverse transcribing it. The repertoire was sequenced with immunoSEQ multiplex PCR; TCRdb's copy has only in-frame clones and lacks some. The sample includes around 290,000 clones, 58% seen only once; the top ten take more than 1.5%. The sequencing here drew on CD4+ T cells sorted from blood, taken at week 24, from a patient treated with tofacitinib. These receptor sequences come from a human donor with alopecia areata.

The rearrangement uses TRBV30 and TRBJ1-6, with unresolved D. V lost 3 bases and J 6 bases, leaving 12 bases between the germline ends. The CDR3 extends over 14 amino acids. Germline V lookup: CDR1 GTSNPN, CDR2 SVGIG (reference sequence). The CDR3 sequence: CAWSLWGTNSPLHF. The CDR3 DNA reads as TGTGCCTGGAGCCTTTGGGGAACTAATTCACCCCTCCACTTT.

The count of this clone is one. The J gene is TRBJ1-2, the V gene TRBV7-2; 7 bases line up with TRBD1. Looked up from germline, CDR1 is SGHTA and CDR2 is FQGNSA. V dropped 7 bases and J dropped 4; count of bases not matched to a gene: 9. CDR3 length equals 14 residues. The CDR3 loop reads CASTLGNRGYGYTF. Written as DNA, the CDR3 is TGTGCCAGCACCTTGGGGAACAGGGGCTATGGCTACACCTTC.

V and J are TRBV7-9 and TRBJ2-1, with unresolved D. Germline CDR1 and CDR2: SEHNR and FQNEAQ (reference sequence). The CDR3 has 14 amino acids. V was trimmed by 5 bases and J by 0 bases, leaving 8 bases between them. CDR3 DNA sequence: TGTGCCAGCAGCGCGGCTGGCTCCTACAATGAGCAGTTCTTC. It translates to CASSAAGSYNEQFF.

The chain links TRBV25-1 to TRBJ2-7; D is perhaps TRBD1 or TRBD2 (5 bases each). CDR1 is MGHDK and CDR2 is SYGVNS in the germline V gene. V gave up 5 bases and J gave up 12 bases, with 23 bases separating them. This CDR3 has 14 amino acids. DNA of the CDR3: TGTGCCAGCAGTTCCTCCGGGACGCTAGACCATCCGTACTTC. This sequence encodes CASSSSGTLDHPYF.

This clone was found a few times. CDR3 sequence (DNA): TGCGCCAGCAGTGCGGGGACAGTAGCCTACGAGCAGTACTTC. Encoded protein: CASSAGTVAYEQYF. This chain connects TRBV5-1 to TRBJ2-7, with D maybe TRBD1 (7 bases). This CDR3 region has 14 residues. The germline V gene encodes CDR1 SGHRS and CDR2 YFSETQ. Trimming took 5 bases from V and 2 from J, leaving 14 bases between them. The full variable domain, rest sourced from reference TRBV5-1 and TRBJ2-7, is KAGVTQTPRYLIKTRGQQVTLSCSPISGHRSVSWYQQTPGQGLQFLFEYFSETQRNKGNFPGRFSGRQFSNSRSEMNVSTLELGDSALYLCASSAGTVAYEQYFGPGTRLTVT.

This chain connects TRBV9 to TRBJ1-2; TRBD1 aligns across 9 bases. The CDR3 spans 14 residues. Trimming cost V 3 bases and J 3 bases; bases outside gene matches: 3. Germline CDR1 and CDR2: SGDLS and YYNGEE. CDR3 residues: CASSARDRDYGYTF. The CDR3 DNA is TGTGCCAGCAGCGCCCGGGACAGGGACTATGGCTACACCTTC.

The chain has TRBV4-1 and TRBJ2-1; TRBD2 agrees at 8 bases. Germline lookup yields CDR1 MGHRA and CDR2 YSYEKL. Germline trimming cut 4 bases from V and 7 bases from J; bases unmatched to any gene: 15. The CDR3 extends over 17 amino acids. The CDR3 spells CASSLFPRTSRMNEQFF. CDR3 DNA sequence: TGCGCCAGCAGCCTATTCCCCCGGACTAGCAGAATGAATGAGCAGTTCTTC.

The V call is TRBV6-6, the J call TRBJ1-2; 8 bases are shared with TRBD1. The ends lost 4 bases at V and 4 bases at J; junction bases unmatched: 8. The CDR3 loop spans 15 amino acids. Germline lookup yields CDR1 MNHNY and CDR2 SVGAGI (reference sequence). CDR3 region: CASSSTTGEGYGYTF. The CDR3 DNA reads as TGTGCCAGCAGTTCGACGACAGGGGAAGGCTATGGCTACACCTTC.

A few counts support this clone. The V gene is TRBV5-1, the J gene TRBJ2-5, with D tentatively TRBD1 (6 bases). The length of the CDR3 is 17 residues. The germline V gene encodes CDR1 SGHRS and CDR2 YFSETQ. V was clipped by 2 bases and J by 5 bases, with 22 bases between them. CDR3 DNA sequence: TGCGCCAGCAGCTTCGGACAGCCCCTCCTCCCGGTGGAGACCCAGTACTTC. As protein: CASSFGQPLLPVETQYF.

Only a few counts were recorded for this clone. This rearrangement joins TRBV28 to TRBJ2-2; tentative D call: TRBD1 (5 bases). This CDR3 comprises 14 residues. Trimming cost V 6 bases and J 6 bases, with 14 bases left between them. Germline V CDR1 and CDR2: MDHEN, SYDVKM. CDR3 in DNA: TGTGCCAGCAGACCATCAGGGCACTCCGGGGAGCTGTTTTTT. Translation gives CASRPSGHSGELFF.

This clone was counted a few times. The rearrangement joins TRBV7-2 to TRBJ1-4; TRBD1 matches at 10 bases. Germline loops: CDR1 SGHTA, CDR2 FQGNSA. V gave up 5 bases and J gave up 13 bases; unmatched junction bases: 7. The CDR3 extends over 13 amino acids. The CDR3 spells CASSVDRGRGLFF. The CDR3 coding sequence is TGTGCCAGCAGCGTCGACAGGGGGCGCGGACTGTTTTTT.

This clone was seen a handful of times. The chain employs TRBV10-3 and TRBJ2-5, with D maybe TRBD1 (5 bases). From germline, CDR1 is ENHRY and CDR2 SYGVKD. The CDR3 is 14 residues long. With 8 bases removed from V and 1 base from J, the gap between germline ends came to 14 bases. Here the CDR3 reads CAIAKTATQETQYF. Here the CDR3 DNA reads TGTGCCATCGCGAAGACAGCTACCCAAGAGACCCAGTACTTC.

The V gene is TRBV29-1, the J gene TRBJ1-2; D gene ambiguous. The length of the CDR3 is 16 residues. The V end lost 4 bases, the J end lost 4 bases, and 22 bases lay between the germline ends. Germline V gene data show CDR1 as SQVTM and CDR2 as ANQGSEA. CDR3 amino acids: CSVVVASRAPRYGYTF. In DNA form, the CDR3 reads TGCAGCGTTGTCGTCGCTAGCCGGGCGCCCCGCTATGGCTACACCTTC.

The rearrangement uses TRBV30 and TRBJ2-5; D ambiguous. The CDR3 is 13 amino acids. CDR1 is GTSNPN, CDR2 SVGIG, per germline (reference sequence). Trimming removed 2 bases from V and 5 bases from J, with 12 bases in between. DNA for the CDR3: TGTGCCTGGAGTACTGGTAGCCGGGAGACCCAGTACTTC. It codes for CAWSTGSRETQYF. Based on the CDR3 plus reference TRBV30 and TRBJ2-5, the full variable domain is SQTIHQWPATLVQPVGSPLSLECTVEGTSNPNLYWYRQAAGRGLQLLFYSVGIGQISSEVPQNLSASRPQDRQFILSSKKLLLSDSGFYLCAWSTGSRETQYFGPGTRLLVL.

The chain combines TRBV5-4 with TRBJ2-7, with 15 bases that match TRBD2. The CDR3 consists of 13 residues. With 8 bases clipped from V and 7 bases from J, the junction kept 4 bases outside the gene matches. Germline V gene lookup returns CDR1 SGHNT and CDR2 YYREEE (reference sequence). The CDR3 sequence: CASGLAGGQEQYF. The CDR3 DNA reads TGTGCCAGTGGACTAGCGGGGGGGCAGGAGCAGTACTTC.

This clone was detected only a few times. The chain joins TRBV7-2 to TRBJ1-1; tentatively, D is TRBD1 (5 bases). The CDR3 spans 14 residues. V lost 7 bases and J lost 5, with 17 bases in between. Germline V gene data show CDR1 as SGHTA and CDR2 as FQGNSA. DNA for the CDR3: TGTGCCAGCACCGATAGGGGAGGTAGGACTGAAGCTTTCTTT. Protein: CASTDRGGRTEAFF.

This clone was seen only a few times. The chain carries TRBV29-1 and TRBJ2-1; the match to TRBD2 covers 9 bases. The germline CDR1 and CDR2 sequences are SQVTM and ANQGSEA. V dropped 5 bases and J dropped 5; count of bases not matched to a gene: 4. CDR3 length: 13 residues. The CDR3 DNA reads TGCAGCGTTAAGAGCGGGGGGCACAATGAGCAGTTCTTC. Its protein is CSVKSGGHNEQFF.

This chain uses TRBV6-6 with TRBJ1-2; a possible D gene is TRBD1 (5 bases). CDR1 is MNHNY and CDR2 is SVGAGI in the germline V gene (reference sequence). The CDR3 is 10 residues long. The V end was cut by 11 bases, the J end by 6 bases, with 10 bases between. CDR3 protein: CAVRGDGYTF. In DNA form, the CDR3 reads TGTGCCGTACGGGGGGATGGCTACACCTTC.

The chain is built from TRBV9 and TRBJ2-6; 9 bases fit TRBD2. Losses at the gene ends were 0 bases for V and 0 bases for J; bases not matched to a gene: 4. The V gene's germline CDR1 is SGDLS and CDR2 YYNGEE. The CDR3 sequence is 18 residues long. The CDR3 loop is CASSVVGTSRSGANVLTF. CDR3 DNA sequence: TGTGCCAGCAGCGTAGTGGGGACTAGCCGCTCTGGGGCCAACGTCCTGACTTTC.

This chain links TRBV9 with TRBJ2-7, with 7 bases that match TRBD2. Trimming removed 3 bases from V and 13 bases from J; junction bases left unmatched: 13. Germline V gives CDR1 SGDLS, CDR2 YYNGEE. The CDR3 contains 13 residues. The CDR3 nucleotides read TGTGCCAGCAGCGACGGCGGGGGACGGGGGAAATACTTC. It translates to CASSDGGGRGKYF.